One TCR beta chain is described in this entry. Its antigen has not been determined. Nothing much larger sits one base from this clone, and base qualities are not available. The TCR beta CDR3 regions were amplified from the RNA transcripts. For the first round of RT-PCR on the TCR CDR3, the HTBI primer set was used together with the Qiagen OneStep RT-PCR kit. A second multiplex PCR round built the libraries, followed by size selection and purification. The libraries were sequenced on an Illumina HiSeq2000 using paired-end 100 bp reads. In the original analysis: SOAPnuke was used to process the raw data, removing reads that contained adapters or uncalled bases, had a mean Phred below 15, or lacked an exact match to the constant primer or identifier. COPE v1.2.5 was used to merge high-quality paired reads, and clonotypes were defined as unique nucleotide sequences. MiTCR v1.1 was used to align the clonotypes against IMGT TRBV, TRBD and TRBJ reference segments. The analysis was restricted to V-J combinations with a frequency above 0.0001, which together covered 99% to 99.2% of the repertoires. A TCS score was defined as the ratio between F50 (clonal expansion) and ExV (chaos), using BLOSUM62-based TCRdist between CDR3 peptides within each V-J. Welch's t-statistics and random forest reduced 450 to 600 V-J features to 10 to 15, which were used in a naive Bayes classifier (R e1071). The similarity between thyroid and blood repertoires was quantified using the Morisita-Horn index. TCRdb reanalyzed the raw reads on its own, using fastp at Q25 for trimming and MiXCR for clone calling, and kept in-frame beta chains. Rows with one shared CDR3 protein collapse into an entry with the most common genes and DNA. TCRdb's processing, not the study's, gives the V and J calls here. The sample has roughly 100,000 distinct CDR3 sequences on record, about 50% of them singletons. The top ten hold approximately 24% of the sample.

This specimen belongs to a study of T cells in Graves' hyperthyroidism and ophthalmopathy (dated by TCRdb to about 2019). About the full investigation: Peripheral blood was sampled at the time of initial diagnosis, prior to any treatment. To identify TCR V-J signatures that set the groups apart, the researchers used a discovery cohort of 90 to 100 patients, made up of fewer than 50 with Graves' ophthalmopathy and some 58 with stable Graves' hyperthyroidism. Prospective prediction of ophthalmopathy was tested in an independent validation cohort consisting of some 20 hyperthyroidism patients and 17 patients who later progressed to ophthalmopathy. The roughly 100 discovery patients were divided at random into training and test sets in a 7:3 ratio. The study also compared thyroid tissue and blood T-cell repertoires from several Graves' hyperthyroidism patients. After sampling, hyperthyroidism patients received methimazole starting at 30 mg daily, and ophthalmopathy patients received high-dose intravenous methylprednisolone. The paper reports TCR Vbeta CDR3 sequencing of fewer than 150 peripheral blood samples: some 41 ophthalmopathy, about 75 hyperthyroidism and around 17 progressor patients. Beyond this particular receptor, the publication reports: No statistical method was used to set the sample size in advance, and investigators knew the group allocation. Most expanded thyroid clonotypes (frequency above 0.001) were also found in blood, which suggests that blood repertoires may mirror thyroid immune responses. A 13 V-J signature model separated ophthalmopathy from stable hyperthyroidism, with over 85% sensitivity and 81.08% specificity in cross-validation and 80%/75% in testing. During validation, the model predicted progression to ophthalmopathy a median of about 6.5 months ahead of onset, with more than 55% sensitivity and 72% to 80% specificity.

Looking up the germline V gene (reference sequence) yields CDR1 LGHDT and CDR2 YNNKEL. V is pared back by 1 base and J by 0 bases, with 11 bases lying between the germline termini. Including the terminal cysteine and phenylalanine, the CDR3 comprises 16 residues. Only the CDR3 DNA stays, 48 bases, in frame from base 1. Stable Graves' hyperthyroidism was defined as no progression to ophthalmopathy during 18 months of follow-up. Hyperthyroidism patients were newly diagnosed, with disease duration under 2 months, and aged 18 to 65 years. The study excluded patients with uncontrolled infections, other autoimmune diseases, pregnancy or lactation. Diagnoses relied on clinical symptoms, serum thyroxine and TRAb, thyroid ultrasound and orbital computed tomography. PBMCs were isolated from roughly 10 ml of fresh peripheral blood by Ficoll-Paque density gradient centrifugation. Total RNA was extracted using Trizol reagent, and RNA quality was assessed on an Agilent 2100 Bioanalyzer.

Sequenced material: blood. This sequence was found in a middle-aged man with Graves' hyperthyroidism. Recombination joined TRBV3-1 with TRBJ2-3; no D gene call is confident. The DNA sequence is given as TGTGCCAGCAGCCAAGGAAGTACGCCTAGCACAGATACGCAGTATTTT. This yields the protein CASSQGSTPSTDTQYF.